The rows below give T cell receptor beta chains drawn from one sample of a study of blood T cell repertoires in COVID-19. Sequencing used immunoSEQ multiplex PCR; TCRdb keeps in-frame clones, though not all of them. Here the sample spans approximately 38,000 clones, about 86% being singletons. Specimen: peripheral blood. These receptors were collected from a woman in her 70s with active COVID-19. The CDR3 runs from the conserved cysteine through the conserved F or W. A D gene is named only where the DNA matches it firmly. Clone size is shown for a subset of rows, as once, few, many or a class of expanded clone.

CDR3: CASSKVQRRVGYTF
DNA: TGTGCCAGCAGCAAAGTTCAGAGGAGGGTTGGCTACACCTTC
V: TRBV21-1
size: .
D: .
J: TRBJ1-2

CDR3: CASRNTGSYEQYF
DNA: TGTGCCAGTCGTAATACAGGCTCCTACGAGCAGTACTTC
V: TRBV7-2
size: .
D: .
J: TRBJ2-7

CDR3: CASSWGGDEQFF
DNA: TGTGCCAGCAGTTGGGGCGGCGATGAGCAGTTCTTC
V: TRBV6-5
size: .
D: .
J: TRBJ2-1

CDR3: CASSPGHRGPSPLHF
DNA: TGTGCCAGTAGTCCTGGGCACAGGGGACCGTCCCCCCTCCACTTT
V: TRBV19
size: .
D: TRBD1
J: TRBJ1-6

CDR3: CAISEKGLGDTIYF
DNA: TGTGCCATCAGTGAGAAGGGACTAGGGGACACCATATATTTT
V: TRBV10-3
size: .
D: .
J: TRBJ1-3

CDR3: CASADRDTEAFF
DNA: TGTGCCAGTGCGGACAGGGACACTGAAGCTTTCTTT
V: TRBV6-5
size: .
D: TRBD1
J: TRBJ1-1

CDR3: CASSQDPSGGPTDTQYF
DNA: TGTGCCAGCAGCCAAGATCCTAGCGGGGGGCCCACAGATACGCAGTATTTT
V: TRBV4-2
size: .
D: TRBD2
J: TRBJ2-3

CDR3: CASRPGSTDTQYF
DNA: TGTGCCAGCAGGCCGGGAAGCACAGATACGCAGTATTTT
V: TRBV6-5
size: .
D: .
J: TRBJ2-3

CDR3: CASSLLAGAEAFF
DNA: TGTGCCAGCAGCTTATTGGCAGGGGCTGAAGCTTTCTTT
V: TRBV7-2
size: .
D: .
J: TRBJ1-1

CDR3: CASSQGERGGRQETQYF
DNA: TGTGCCAGCAGCCAGGGGGAGCGGGGGGGCCGCCAAGAGACCCAGTACTTC
V: TRBV11-3
size: .
D: TRBD2
J: TRBJ2-5

CDR3: CASSWLDRDYEQYF
DNA: TGTGCCAGCAGTTGGCTGGACAGGGACTACGAGCAGTACTTC
V: TRBV28
size: once
D: TRBD1
J: TRBJ2-7

CDR3: CASSQDEAYNEQFF
DNA: TGCGCCAGCAGCCAAGATGAGGCCTACAATGAGCAGTTCTTC
V: TRBV4-3
size: .
D: .
J: TRBJ2-1

CDR3: CASSPRLAGEGNEQFF
DNA: TGTGCCAGCTCACCACGACTAGCGGGGGAGGGCAATGAGCAGTTCTTC
V: TRBV18
size: .
D: TRBD2
J: TRBJ2-1

CDR3: CASSSDRGMNTEAFF
DNA: TGTGCCAGCAGCTCGGACAGGGGAATGAACACTGAAGCTTTCTTT
V: TRBV7-2
size: .
D: TRBD1
J: TRBJ1-1

CDR3: CASSLADRFTSTNEKLFF
DNA: TGTGCCAGCAGCTTAGCGGACAGATTCACCTCAACTAATGAAAAACTGTTTTTT
V: TRBV7-9
size: .
D: .
J: TRBJ1-4

CDR3: CASSLIEGEAFF
DNA: TGTGCCAGCAGCTTAATAGAGGGCGAAGCTTTCTTT
V: TRBV11-2
size: .
D: .
J: TRBJ1-1

CDR3: CASSPSAGSGGPRNTGELFF
DNA: TGTGCCAGCAGTCCCTCCGCAGGTAGCGGGGGGCCCAGGAACACCGGGGAGCTGTTTTTT
V: TRBV6-6
size: .
D: TRBD2
J: TRBJ2-2

CDR3: CASSSRFPGELFF
DNA: TGTGCCAGCAGCTCCAGGTTTCCCGGGGAGCTGTTTTTT
V: TRBV7-8
size: .
D: .
J: TRBJ2-2

CDR3: CASSSSEPGTGELFF
DNA: TGTGCCAGCAGTTCCTCCGAACCCGGGACCGGGGAGCTGTTTTTT
V: TRBV27
size: .
D: .
J: TRBJ2-2

CDR3: CASSGLAGGNEQFF
DNA: TGTGCCAGCAGTGGGCTAGCGGGGGGCAATGAGCAGTTCTTC
V: TRBV2
size: .
D: TRBD2
J: TRBJ2-1

CDR3: CASSVRGTQPQHF
DNA: TGTGCCAGTAGTGTTCGGGGGACTCAGCCCCAGCATTTT
V: TRBV19
size: .
D: .
J: TRBJ1-5

CDR3: CASSRRGDSYNEQFF
DNA: TGTGCCAGCAGTAGACGGGGGGATTCCTACAATGAGCAGTTCTTC
V: TRBV27
size: .
D: TRBD2
J: TRBJ2-1

CDR3: CASSLSRETQYF
DNA: TGTGCCAGCAGCTTATCACGGGAGACCCAGTACTTC
V: TRBV11-2
size: .
D: .
J: TRBJ2-5

CDR3: CASAGARGNNEQFF
DNA: TGCGCCAGCGCTGGGGCAAGGGGCAACAATGAGCAGTTCTTC
V: TRBV10-2
size: once
D: .
J: TRBJ2-1

CDR3: CASSDPRGDNQPQHF
DNA: TGTGCCAGCAGTGACCCCCGGGGGGATAATCAGCCCCAGCATTTT
V: TRBV6-2/TRBV6-3
size: .
D: .
J: TRBJ1-5

CDR3: CASRGDGKLATNEQFF
DNA: TGTGCCAGCAGGGGCGACGGAAAACTAGCAACCAATGAGCAGTTCTTC
V: TRBV2
size: .
D: .
J: TRBJ2-1

CDR3: CASSPPDRETQYF
DNA: TGTGCCAGCAGCCCTCCGGACAGGGAGACCCAGTACTTC
V: TRBV3-1/TRBV3-2
size: .
D: TRBD1
J: TRBJ2-5

CDR3: CASSSPQGADTQYF
DNA: TGTGCCAGCAGCTCTCCCCAGGGCGCAGATACGCAGTATTTT
V: TRBV5-4
size: .
D: .
J: TRBJ2-3

CDR3: CASSQEARGRYNEQFF
DNA: TGCGCCAGCAGCCAAGAGGCCAGGGGCCGGTACAATGAGCAGTTCTTC
V: TRBV4-3
size: .
D: .
J: TRBJ2-1

CDR3: CASSLGLVAGETQYF
DNA: TGTGCCAGCAGCTTAGGTTTGGTAGCGGGGGAGACCCAGTACTTC
V: TRBV7-9
size: .
D: TRBD2
J: TRBJ2-5

CDR3: CASTRTGNTEAFF
DNA: TGTGCCAGCACCAGGACAGGGAACACTGAAGCTTTCTTT
V: TRBV12-3/TRBV12-4
size: .
D: TRBD1
J: TRBJ1-1

CDR3: CASSLETSGGQETQYF
DNA: TGCGCCAGCAGCTTGGAAACTAGCGGGGGGCAAGAGACCCAGTACTTC
V: TRBV5-1
size: .
D: TRBD2
J: TRBJ2-5

CDR3: CAWSVLGGEAFF
DNA: TGTGCCTGGAGTGTACTGGGGGGGGAAGCTTTCTTT
V: TRBV30
size: .
D: .
J: TRBJ1-1

CDR3: CASSSGTNRPEQYF
DNA: TGCGCCAGCAGTTCCGGGACTAATAGACCCGAGCAGTACTTC
V: TRBV10-1
size: .
D: TRBD2
J: TRBJ2-7

CDR3: CASSFTSWDREAFF
DNA: TGTGCCAGCAGCTTCACCTCCTGGGACAGGGAAGCTTTCTTT
V: TRBV7-2
size: .
D: TRBD1
J: TRBJ1-1

CDR3: CASSSTPTGTMGSPLHF
DNA: TGTGCCAGCAGCTCCACACCTACCGGGACAATGGGTTCACCCCTCCACTTT
V: TRBV7-6
size: .
D: .
J: TRBJ1-6

CDR3: CATSLGLDEQFF
DNA: TGTGCCACCTCCCTGGGGCTGGATGAGCAGTTCTTC
V: TRBV7-2
size: .
D: .
J: TRBJ2-1

CDR3: CASSDRVSDTQYF
DNA: TGTGCCAGCAGTGACAGGGTCTCAGATACGCAGTATTTT
V: TRBV2
size: .
D: .
J: TRBJ2-3

CDR3: CASSQLGQVRSKLFF
DNA: TGTGCCAGCTCACAGCTAGGACAGGTTCGTTCAAAACTGTTTTTT
V: TRBV18
size: .
D: TRBD1
J: TRBJ1-4

CDR3: CASSPAVTGGTEAFF
DNA: TGCGCCAGCAGCCCGGCGGTTACCGGGGGGACTGAAGCTTTCTTT
V: TRBV5-1
size: .
D: .
J: TRBJ1-1

CDR3: CASSLSWNGEETQYF
DNA: TGTGCCAGCAGTTTATCGTGGAACGGGGAAGAGACCCAGTACTTC
V: TRBV27
size: .
D: .
J: TRBJ2-5

CDR3: CASSLMRTGNNEQFF
DNA: TGTGCCAGCAGCCTAATGAGGACAGGCAACAATGAGCAGTTCTTC
V: TRBV7-2
size: few
D: TRBD1
J: TRBJ2-1

CDR3: CASSATGGQPQHF
DNA: TGTGCCAGCAGCGCTACAGGGGGCCAGCCCCAGCATTTT
V: TRBV7-9
size: few
D: TRBD1
J: TRBJ1-5

CDR3: CASSQGHFLRGRDTQYF
DNA: TGCGCCAGCAGCCAAGGCCATTTTCTGCGGGGGCGGGATACGCAGTATTTT
V: TRBV4-1
size: .
D: .
J: TRBJ2-3

CDR3: CASRGGWGDTQYF
DNA: TGTGCCAGCAGGGGGGGGTGGGGCGATACGCAGTATTTT
V: TRBV11-2
size: .
D: TRBD2
J: TRBJ2-3

CDR3: CASSLAASGGLTDTQYF
DNA: TGTGCCAGCAGCTTGGCAGCTAGCGGGGGGCTCACAGATACGCAGTATTTT
V: TRBV5-4
size: .
D: TRBD2
J: TRBJ2-3